Below, one T cell receptor beta chain is given with its context. This CDR3 is 12 amino acids long. Germline CDR1 SGHTA, CDR2 FQGTGA. Trimming left V 7 bases short and J 6 bases short, with 9 bases between. The protocol was immunoSEQ multiplex PCR, while the TCRdb copy is restricted to in-frame clones and leaves out a portion. The profile shows roughly 50,000 clones, roughly 87% of them singletons. This record belongs to a study of blood T cell repertoires in COVID-19. About the research overall: PBMCs, B-cell-depleted T cells, or T cells were the source of the cDNA or gDNA that made up the material.

This sequence was found in a human donor with active COVID-19. The donor label of this sample is uncertain. This sequence joins TRBV7-3 and TRBJ2-2; D gene ambiguous. The source material was peripheral blood. The CDR3 spells CASNYGSGELFF. CDR3 sequence (DNA): TGTGCCAGCAACTATGGGTCCGGGGAGCTGTTTTTT.